These T cell receptor beta chains were read from a single sample in a study of human T cells and chemical hapten exposure. TCRdb re-derived calls from the RACE reads in MiXCR, one entry per CDR3 protein. Counted here are about 380,000 distinct CDR3 sequences, more than 4.5% occurring once; the ten biggest clones make up around 2.6%. This sample comprised whole blood, obtained in connection with sensitization to the hapten diphenylcyclopropenone (DPC). The source of these receptors is a woman between 45 and 60 years old with alopecia areata. Some clones in this sample may be carry-over from other donors' samples. Both conserved end residues are part of each CDR3. Each record gives: clone size, D gene, V gene, J gene, CDR3 length, CDR3 protein, CDR3 DNA. The D gene is left open where the match is weak. Clone size is not always given. Where it is, it says once, few, many or a class for expanded clones.

many	TRBD2	TRBV7-2	TRBJ2-3	17	CASSLAGLAGVVDTQYF	TGTGCCAGCAGCTTAGCGGGACTAGCGGGGGTGGTAGATACGCAGTATTTT
few	TRBD2	TRBV20-1	TRBJ2-3	16	CSASHSGRANTDTQYF	TGCAGTGCTAGCCATAGCGGGAGGGCCAACACAGATACGCAGTATTTT
NA	TRBD2	TRBV20-1	TRBJ2-4	16	CSAPPGGSGVSTSQYF	TGCAGTGCCCCCCCCGGGGGTAGCGGGGTTTCAACGAGTCAGTACTTC
NA	NA	TRBV20-1	TRBJ1-4	14	CSASPGPTNEKLFF	TGCAGTGCTAGCCCAGGGCCTACTAATGAAAAACTGTTTTTT
many	NA	TRBV20-1	TRBJ2-3	13	CSARGGLRDTQYF	TGCAGTGCAAGGGGGGGCCTCAGAGATACGCAGTATTTT
many	NA	TRBV27	TRBJ2-3	14	CASSWAWGADTQYF	TGTGCCAGCAGTTGGGCATGGGGAGCGGATACGCAGTATTTT
many	NA	TRBV6-5	TRBJ2-5	14	CASSSLGGQETQYF	TGTGCCAGCAGTTCCCTTGGGGGGCAAGAGACCCAGTACTTC
NA	TRBD1	TRBV6-6	TRBJ1-2	14	CASSYGQGGNGYTF	TGTGCCAGCAGTTACGGGCAGGGGGGTAATGGCTACACCTTC
many	TRBD2	TRBV4-2	TRBJ2-3	18	CASSQDEGIAGAGDTQYF	TGTGCCAGCAGCCAAGATGAGGGAATAGCGGGGGCAGGGGATACGCAGTATTTT
NA	NA	TRBV6-9	TRBJ1-1	13	CASSLGPLTEAFF	TGTGCCAGCAGTCTTGGTCCTCTAACTGAAGCTTTCTTT
many	TRBD2	TRBV10-1	TRBJ2-7	16	CASSGASGRTSYEQYF	TGCGCCAGCAGTGGTGCTAGCGGGAGAACGTCCTACGAGCAGTACTTC
NA	TRBD2	TRBV29-1	TRBJ2-5	14	CSVVTSGRVETQYF	TGCAGCGTTGTTACTAGCGGGAGGGTAGAGACCCAGTACTTC
many	TRBD2	TRBV20-1	TRBJ2-3	16	CSAGTGLAGGEDTQYF	TGCAGTGCGGGGACCGGACTAGCGGGAGGGGAGGATACGCAGTATTTT
few	NA	TRBV20-1	TRBJ2-7	16	CSARDPGGASSYEQYF	TGCAGTGCTAGAGATCCTGGCGGGGCCTCCTCCTACGAGCAGTACTTC
NA	NA	TRBV7-2	TRBJ1-2	14	CASSFTATNYGYTF	TGTGCCAGCAGCTTCACAGCGACTAACTATGGCTACACCTTC
NA	NA	TRBV20-1	TRBJ1-5	13	CSARQGIDQPQHF	TGCAGTGCTCGGCAGGGTATCGATCAGCCCCAGCATTTT
many	TRBD1	TRBV29-1	TRBJ1-2	13	CSVAGQGAEGYTF	TGCAGCGTTGCTGGACAGGGGGCAGAAGGCTACACCTTC
many	TRBD1	TRBV5-1	TRBJ2-3	14	CASSFHQQGTFGGF	TGCGCCAGCAGCTTCCACCAACAGGGGACCTTCGGTGGTTTT
few	NA	TRBV5-1	TRBJ1-1	12	CASSFTGPEAFF	TGCGCCAGCAGCTTCACGGGGCCCGAAGCTTTCTTT
few	NA	TRBV25-1	TRBJ1-1	13	CASSAAGRTEAFF	TGTGCCAGCAGTGCCGCCGGGAGGACTGAAGCTTTCTTT
many	NA	TRBV25-1	TRBJ2-3	14	CASNDPIRSDTQYF	TGTGCCAGCAACGATCCAATCCGCTCAGATACGCAGTATTTT
few	NA	TRBV13	TRBJ1-3	14	CASSLESAGNTIYF	TGTGCCAGCAGCTTAGAGTCAGCTGGAAACACCATATATTTT
few	TRBD2	TRBV15	TRBJ2-7	16	CATSRDPAGVSGEQYF	TGTGCCACCAGCAGAGACCCCGCGGGGGTCTCGGGCGAGCAGTACTTC
NA	NA	TRBV14	TRBJ2-1	13	CASSQGSFNEQFF	TGTGCCAGCAGCCAAGGCAGTTTCAATGAGCAGTTCTTC
NA	TRBD2	TRBV6-5	TRBJ2-7	16	CASSYAPTSGPYEQYF	TGTGCCAGCAGTTACGCCCCGACTAGCGGGCCCTACGAGCAGTACTTC
NA	NA	TRBV2	TRBJ1-5	13	CASTWTENQPQHF	TGTGCCAGCACCTGGACAGAAAATCAGCCCCAGCATTTT
many	NA	TRBV29-1	TRBJ2-3	15	CSVEERGGWTDTQYF	TGCAGCGTTGAAGAGAGGGGGGGCTGGACAGATACGCAGTATTTT